The clone carrying this T cell receptor beta chain was found once. The target antigen is unknown. The germline gives CDR1 SGHRS, CDR2 YFSETQ. Trimming took off 0 bases at V and 0 bases at J, with 9 bases between the two ends. This CDR3 spans 15 amino acids. This sample was included in a study of T cells in localized non-small cell lung cancer. Study results and caveats: Multi-region tumor sequencing was not done, so intratumor heterogeneity could not be excluded. Adjacent lung tissue had a median approximately 57 of the top 100 clones found in the tumor. Clonality peaked in uninvolved adjacent lung rather than tumor. Patients showing higher blood T cell density tended to see longer overall survival.

Clones were read by immunoSEQ multiplex PCR, and TCRdb kept only the in-frame ones, dropping some. The sample yields about 24,000 clones, approximately 84% seen once. This receptor was taken from a male donor at least 60 years old with stage I squamous cell lung carcinoma. This specimen consisted of peripheral blood, obtained before any cancer treatment. The chain joins TRBV5-1 to TRBJ1-1, with D uncertain. For the CDR3, the DNA is TGCGCCAGCAGCTTGGCCGGCGGGTTGAACACTGAAGCTTTCTTT. Protein: CASSLAGGLNTEAFF.